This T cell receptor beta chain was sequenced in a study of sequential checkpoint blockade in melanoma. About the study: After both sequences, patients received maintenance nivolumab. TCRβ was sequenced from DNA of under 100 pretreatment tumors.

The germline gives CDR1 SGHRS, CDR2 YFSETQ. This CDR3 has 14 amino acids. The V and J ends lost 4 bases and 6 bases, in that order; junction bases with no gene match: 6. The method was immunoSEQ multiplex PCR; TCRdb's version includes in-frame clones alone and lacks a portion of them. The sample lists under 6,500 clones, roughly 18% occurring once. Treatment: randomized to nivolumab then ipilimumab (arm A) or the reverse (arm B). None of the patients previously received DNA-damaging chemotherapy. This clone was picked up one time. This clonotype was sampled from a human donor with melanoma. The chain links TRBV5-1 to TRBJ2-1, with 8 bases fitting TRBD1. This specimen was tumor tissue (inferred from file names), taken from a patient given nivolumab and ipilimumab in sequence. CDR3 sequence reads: CASSPPTGANEQFF. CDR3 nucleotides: TGCGCCAGCAGCCCTCCGACAGGGGCCAATGAGCAGTTCTTC.